These 28 T cell receptor beta chains share one sample of origin, sequenced in a study of blood T cell repertoires in COVID-19 (TCRdb year 2020). Receptor amplification or capture employed the immunoSEQ multiplex PCR assay. TCRdb mirrors the immuneACCESS table, restricted to in-frame sequences. Some clones are absent from its copies; in checked studies, under half trace to an unresolved V gene, and the reason for the others is unknown. The sample table contains about 320,000 clones; only one count was recorded for approximately 88% of them. Jointly, the top ten make up about 8.9% of the sample. The sample was PBMCs or T cells enriched from blood (not recorded which). These TCRs come from a woman younger than 35 who had recovered from COVID-19.

Notes on this clone: In the same sample, other DNA sequences code for this CDR3. The chain is built from TRBV29-1 and TRBJ1-2; D is possibly TRBD1 (6 bases). Germline V CDR1 and CDR2: SQVTM, ANQGSEA. The CDR3 is 11 amino acids. Trimming shortened V by 6 bases and J by 4 bases, and 9 bases separated the two germline ends. The CDR3 nucleotides are TGCAGCGTCGGACAGATCTATGGCTACACCTTC. It translates to CSVGQIYGYTF.

This clone was seen a few times. The chain recombines TRBV6-2 or TRBV6-3 with TRBJ2-5; TRBD1 might be the D (6 bases). The germline V gene has CDR1 MNHEY and CDR2 SVGEGT. V shed 5 bases and J shed 5 bases, with 15 bases lying between them. The CDR3 is 14 amino acids. The DNA for the CDR3 is TGTGCCAGCAGTAGGCAGGGGATAGGGGAGACCCAGTACTTC. This encodes CASSRQGIGETQYF.

This chain connects TRBV28 to TRBJ1-6; 8 bases agree with TRBD1. Germline assignment: CDR1 MDHEN and CDR2 SYDVKM. V lost 3 bases to trimming and J lost 5 bases; unmatched junction nucleotides: 6. CDR3 size: 16 residues. The CDR3 DNA follows: TGTGCCAGCAGTTTCCCGACAGGGGCCCATAATTCACCCCTCCACTTT. Translating gives CASSFPTGAHNSPLHF.

This clone appeared once. The gene calls are TRBV5-3 and TRBJ1-1; maybe TRBD1 (5 bases). TRBV5-3 is marked as an open reading frame, function uncertain. V was pared by 6 bases and J by 2 bases, with 17 bases between. The CDR3 consists of 15 residues. The DNA of the CDR3 is TGTGCCAGAACCATCAGCCCAGGGCTAAACACTGAAGCTTTCTTT. It translates to CARTISPGLNTEAFF.

This chain joins TRBV2 and TRBJ2-1, with 10 nucleotides matching TRBD1. With 2 bases clipped from V and 14 bases from J, the junction kept 9 bases outside the gene matches. Germline values: CDR1 SNHLY, CDR2 FYNNEI. The CDR3 is 14 residues long. CDR3 loop: CASSEWDRGTREFF. The CDR3 DNA reads TGTGCCAGCAGTGAATGGGACAGGGGTACTAGGGAGTTCTTC.

CDR3 sequence reads: CASSQDLPGNNQPQHF. The CDR3 bases are TGTGCCAGCAGCCAAGATCTGCCAGGAAACAATCAGCCCCAGCATTTT. The genes are TRBV4-2 and TRBJ1-5; D ambiguous. The CDR3 loop spans 16 amino acids. Germline V gives CDR1 LGHNA, CDR2 YNFKEQ. The V gene lost 0 bases and the J gene lost 3 bases, with 12 bases spanning the gap.

The chain employs TRBV7-2 and TRBJ1-4; D is uncertain. The V and J ends lost 1 base and 6 bases respectively, with 21 bases between them. This CDR3 has 18 residues. The germline CDR1 and CDR2 sequences are SGHTA and FQGNSA. CDR3 residues: CASSLVRGTHTPDEKLFF. The CDR3 bases are TGTGCCAGCAGCTTAGTGCGGGGTACCCACACACCGGATGAAAAACTGTTTTTT.

The chain couples TRBV27 to TRBJ2-1, with a tentative D call TRBD2 (5 bases). The V gene lost 7 bases and the J gene lost 7 bases, with 17 bases spanning the gap. Germline-derived CDR1 and CDR2 are MNHEY and SMNVEV (reference sequence). The CDR3 has 14 amino acids. The CDR3 DNA is TGTGCCAGCATGGGCCTTTCACGGAGGAATGAGCAGTTCTTC. This translates into CASMGLSRRNEQFF.

This clone was seen a handful of times. The chain couples TRBV19 to TRBJ1-4, with D perhaps TRBD1 (5 bases). Per the germline V gene, CDR1 is LNHDA and CDR2 is SQIVND (reference sequence). V was clipped by 4 bases and J by 9 bases, with 12 bases between them. The length of the CDR3 is 13 residues. The CDR3 loop is CASSTGEYQKLFF. As DNA, the CDR3 is TGTGCCAGTAGTACGGGGGAGTACCAAAAACTGTTTTTT.

A single count supports this clone. The rearrangement uses TRBV3-1 (or the pseudogene TRBV3-2) and TRBJ2-2; no firm D call. Trimming cost V 5 bases and J 7 bases, with 5 bases left between them. There are 11 residues in the CDR3. Germline loops: CDR1 LGHDT, CDR2 YNNKEL (reference sequence). The CDR3 nucleotides read TGTGCCAGCAGCGACAACGGGGAGCTGTTTTTT. Protein sequence: CASSDNGELFF.

The chain is built from TRBV5-6 and TRBJ2-7, with 7 bases identical to TRBD2. The J segment lost 5 bases and the V segment lost 0 bases, leaving 5 bases of the junction unmatched. The germline V gene encodes CDR1 SGHDT and CDR2 YYEEEE. The CDR3 covers 14 residues. The CDR3 DNA reads as TGTGCCAGCAGCTTGGTTGGGGGGAGGGACGAGCAGTACTTC. This codes for CASSLVGGRDEQYF.

In the case of this clone: This specimen includes other DNA sequences encoding the same CDR3. Written as DNA, the CDR3 is TGCGCCAGCAGCCAAGATCGAGGGTCTGGAAACACCATATATTTT. Translated: CASSQDRGSGNTIYF. The chain combines TRBV4-3 with TRBJ1-3; no firm D call. This CDR3 is built from 15 residues. Germline assignment: CDR1 LGHNA and CDR2 YSLEER. Trimming left V 0 bases short and J 1 base short, with 7 bases between.

The chain uses TRBV18 and TRBJ2-7; 8 bases match TRBD2. The CDR3 length is 14 residues. V dropped 6 bases and J dropped 0; count of bases not matched to a gene: 4. CDR1 and CDR2 from the germline V gene are KGHSH and LQKENI. The CDR3 nucleotides read TGTGCCAGCTCGCCCGGGGGGGGCTCCTACGAGCAGTACTTC. It specifies CASSPGGGSYEQYF.

The chain uses TRBV6-6 and TRBJ2-1, with TRBD2 identical over 10 bases. V was pared by 5 bases and J by 7 bases, with 17 bases of the junction left unmatched. The V gene's germline CDR1 is MNHNY and CDR2 SVGAGI (reference sequence). The CDR3 loop spans 18 amino acids. Written as DNA, the CDR3 is TGTGCCAGCAGTCGAAGTAGACCTAGCGGGGGCTTTGTTAATGAGCAGTTCTTC. It yields the protein CASSRSRPSGGFVNEQFF.

The chain couples TRBV2 to TRBJ1-4; 10 bases agree with TRBD1. From germline, CDR1 is SNHLY and CDR2 FYNNEI. V was clipped by 6 bases and J by 12 bases; unmatched bases: 7. The CDR3 extends over 13 amino acids. CDR3 amino acids: CASRGQGSSELFF. The CDR3 DNA reads TGTGCCAGCAGGGGACAGGGGTCGTCGGAACTGTTTTTT.

The chain uses TRBV5-6 and TRBJ2-7, with 7 bases identical to TRBD2. CDR1 SGHDT and CDR2 YYEEEE come from the germline V gene. The CDR3 totals 16 residues. V dropped 0 bases and J dropped 2; count of bases not matched to a gene: 8. The CDR3 reads CASSLDGAGRAYEQYF. In nucleotides, the CDR3 is TGTGCCAGCAGCTTGGACGGGGCAGGGAGGGCCTACGAGCAGTACTTC.

The chain joins TRBV11-3 to TRBJ2-1; 11 bases match TRBD2. CDR1 and CDR2 from the germline V gene are SGHNT and YENEEA. The V and J ends lost 5 bases and 5 bases, in that order; junction bases with no gene match: 5. This CDR3 comprises 15 residues. This CDR3 is CASSPTSGMNNEQFF. The CDR3 nucleotides are TGTGCCAGCAGCCCGACTAGCGGGATGAACAATGAGCAGTTCTTC.

V gene TRBV19 combines with J gene TRBJ2-5; 12 nucleotides match TRBD2. Trimming at V came to 5 bases and at J to 9 bases, leaving 16 bases not matched to a gene. The CDR3 covers 17 residues. Germline values: CDR1 LNHDA, CDR2 SQIVND (reference sequence). This chain's CDR3 is CASSPPRLAGGSTAQYF. The CDR3 region has the DNA TGTGCCAGTAGTCCGCCCCGGCTAGCGGGGGGGTCCACGGCCCAGTACTTC. Variable domain in full (rest from reference TRBV19 and TRBJ2-5): DGGITQSPKYLFRKEGQNVTLSCEQNLNHDAMYWYRQDPGQGLRLIYYSQIVNDFQKGDIAEGYSVSREKKESFPLTVTSAQKNPTAFYLCASSPPRLAGGSTAQYFGPGTRLLVL.

The genes are TRBV11-2 and TRBJ2-7; 9 bases match TRBD2. Germline CDR1 and CDR2: SGHAT and FQNNGV. The V and J ends lost 4 bases and 3 bases, in that order; junction bases with no gene match: 10. This CDR3 contains 16 residues. The CDR3 DNA follows: TGTGCCAGCAGCTCGGTGACTAGCGGTGGAGTCTACGAGCAGTACTTC. It codes for CASSSVTSGGVYEQYF.

The chain couples TRBV3-1 (or the pseudogene TRBV3-2) to TRBJ2-2; D call uncertain. Germline V gene data show CDR1 as LGHDT and CDR2 as YNNKEL (reference sequence). Trimming shortened V by 3 bases and J by 5 bases, and 16 bases separated the two germline ends. This CDR3 has 16 amino acids. CDR3 DNA: TGTGCCAGCAGCCAGCTGAGCAGGTTGAGAACCGGGGAGCTGTTTTTT. This gives the protein CASSQLSRLRTGELFF.

The rearrangement joins TRBV6-5 to TRBJ2-5; possible D gene TRBD2, 5 bases. Trimming removed 8 bases from V and 5 bases from J, with 15 bases in between. Germline V gene sequence: CDR1 MNHEY, CDR2 SVGAGI. The CDR3 sequence is 13 residues long. CDR3 protein: CASGPRRRETQYF. The DNA for the CDR3 is TGTGCCAGCGGGCCGCGCCGGAGGGAGACCCAGTACTTC.

V is TRBV3-1 (or the pseudogene TRBV3-2) and J is TRBJ2-3, with D hard to call. Germline V gene sequence: CDR1 LGHDT, CDR2 YNNKEL (reference sequence). The CDR3 covers 19 residues. V was pared by 1 base and J by 0 bases, with 20 bases between. CDR3 sequence reads: CASSQGLYRKRRSTDTQYF. The CDR3 DNA sequence: TGTGCCAGCAGCCAAGGCCTTTATCGGAAGCGAAGAAGCACAGATACGCAGTATTTT.

This chain connects TRBV27 to TRBJ2-2; D unresolved. V was trimmed by 3 bases and J by 4 bases, leaving 12 bases between them. This CDR3 region has 15 residues. CDR1 is MNHEY and CDR2 is SMNVEV in the germline V gene (reference sequence). The CDR3 DNA reads TGTGCCAGCAGTTTGATGTCAAGGAGCACCGGGGAGCTGTTTTTT. It translates to CASSLMSRSTGELFF.

The CDR3 spells CASSQGVRQGARNQPQHF. The DNA of the CDR3 is TGTGCCAGCAGCCAAGGGGTACGACAGGGAGCACGCAATCAGCCCCAGCATTTT. V is TRBV14 and J is TRBJ1-5; 7 bases are shared with TRBD1. CDR1 and CDR2 (germline): SGHDN, FVKESK. The V segment lost 1 base and the J segment 2 bases; nucleotides outside the gene matches: 11. The CDR3 loop spans 18 amino acids.

The rearrangement links TRBV5-1 to TRBJ2-7; 7 nucleotides line up with TRBD2. CDR1 and CDR2 (germline): SGHRS, YFSETQ. V was clipped by 0 bases and J by 7 bases; unmatched bases: 7. The CDR3 is made up of 14 amino acids. The CDR3 coding sequence is TGCGCCAGCAGCTTGGTGATGCGGGAGTGGGAGCAGTACTTC. Its translation: CASSLVMREWEQYF.

The chain links TRBV11-3 to TRBJ2-7; 8 bases agree with TRBD1. This CDR3 has 13 amino acids. CDR1 SGHNT and CDR2 YENEEA come from the germline V gene. Trimming cost V 1 base and J 10 bases; bases outside gene matches: 6. CDR3 DNA: TGTGCCAGCAGCTTAGGGGGACAGGCGGACCAGTACTTC. Translated, it gives CASSLGGQADQYF.

The chain is built from TRBV25-1 and TRBJ1-2; 8 bases map to TRBD1. The CDR3 spans 15 residues. Looked up from germline, CDR1 is MGHDK and CDR2 is SYGVNS. Trimming took 1 base from V and 4 from J; bases not matched to a gene: 5. The CDR3 DNA sequence: TGTGCCAGCAGTGAATTCCAGGGGGCTGGCTATGGCTACACCTTC. This codes for CASSEFQGAGYGYTF.

Of note for this clone: This sample also contains other DNA sequences that code for the same CDR3. J is TRBJ2-7 and V is TRBV12-3 or TRBV12-4, with a weak D call TRBD2 (5 bases). Trimming took 5 bases from V and 3 from J, leaving 8 bases between them. The CDR3 covers 12 residues. CDR3 nucleotide sequence: TGTGCCAGCAGTCCCGGGATCTACGAGCAGTACTTC. It specifies CASSPGIYEQYF.